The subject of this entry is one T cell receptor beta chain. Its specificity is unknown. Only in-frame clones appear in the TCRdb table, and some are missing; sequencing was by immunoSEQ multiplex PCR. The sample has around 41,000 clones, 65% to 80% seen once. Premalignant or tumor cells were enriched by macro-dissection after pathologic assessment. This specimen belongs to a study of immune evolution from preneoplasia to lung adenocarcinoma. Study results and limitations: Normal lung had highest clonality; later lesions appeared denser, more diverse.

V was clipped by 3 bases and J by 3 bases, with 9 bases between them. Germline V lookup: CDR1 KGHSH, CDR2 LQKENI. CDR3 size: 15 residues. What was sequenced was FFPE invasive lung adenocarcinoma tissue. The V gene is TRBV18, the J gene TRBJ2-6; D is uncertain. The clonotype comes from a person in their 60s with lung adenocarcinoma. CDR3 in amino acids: CASSPRQSGANVLTF. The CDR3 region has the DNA TGTGCCAGCTCACCTCGGCAGAGTGGGGCCAACGTCCTGACTTTC.